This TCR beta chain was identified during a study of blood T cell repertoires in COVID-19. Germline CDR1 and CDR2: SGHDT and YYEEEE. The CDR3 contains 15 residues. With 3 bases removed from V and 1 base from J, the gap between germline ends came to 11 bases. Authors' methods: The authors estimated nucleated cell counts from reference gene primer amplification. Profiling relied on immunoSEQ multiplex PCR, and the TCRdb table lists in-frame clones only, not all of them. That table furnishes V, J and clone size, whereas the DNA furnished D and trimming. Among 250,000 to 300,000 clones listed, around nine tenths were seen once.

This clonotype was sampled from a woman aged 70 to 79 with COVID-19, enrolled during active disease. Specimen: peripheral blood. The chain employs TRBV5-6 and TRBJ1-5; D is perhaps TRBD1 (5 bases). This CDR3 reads CASSSGLTSNQPQHF. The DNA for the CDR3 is TGTGCCAGCAGCTCGGGACTGACGAGCAATCAGCCCCAGCATTTT.